These 4 T cell receptor beta chains originate from one sample sequenced in a study of blood T cell repertoires in COVID-19. Using immunoSEQ multiplex PCR, the repertoire was profiled, and TCRdb retains in-frame clones only, with some absent. The sample lists just over 650,000 clones, more than 80% seen once, with over 0.2% in the top ten. Sequencing was performed on peripheral blood. The receptor set was obtained from a woman aged 18-35 years with acute or convalescent COVID-19.

The chain recombines TRBV19 with TRBJ2-5; 13 nucleotides match TRBD2. There are 17 residues in the CDR3. V lost 1 base, J lost 5 bases, and 7 bases stayed unmatched. Germline values: CDR1 LNHDA, CDR2 SQIVND (reference sequence). The DNA of the CDR3 is TGTGCCAGTAGTATAGGCATCGGGACTAGCGGGGTTGAGACCCAGTACTTC. As protein: CASSIGIGTSGVETQYF.

The gene calls are TRBV13 and TRBJ1-6; the D gene is possibly TRBD1 (6 bases). This CDR3 is built from 14 residues. Germline V lookup: CDR1 PRHDT, CDR2 FYEKMQ (reference sequence). Trimming took off 5 bases at V and 7 bases at J, with 12 bases between the two ends. CDR3 residues: CASSPGQINSPLHF. For the CDR3, the DNA is TGTGCCAGCAGCCCCGGACAGATAAATTCACCCCTCCACTTT. Full variable domain (rest looked up from reference TRBV13 and TRBJ1-6): AAGVIQSPRHLIKEKRETATLKCYPIPRHDTVYWYQQGPGQDPQFLISFYEKMQSDKGSIPDRFSAQQFSDYHSELNMSSLELGDSALYFCASSPGQINSPLHFGNGTRLTVT.

The chain employs TRBV5-3 and TRBJ1-5; 9 positions match TRBD1. TRBV5-3 belongs to the ORF category, with a function that is uncertain. V lost 1 base to trimming and J lost 4 bases; unmatched junction nucleotides: 3. This CDR3 is built from 15 residues. The DNA of the CDR3 is TGTGCCAGAAGCTTGCCAGGACAGGGGAATCAGCCCCAGCATTTT. As protein: CARSLPGQGNQPQHF.

The J gene is TRBJ2-1, the V gene TRBV7-3; 7 nucleotides line up with TRBD2. Germline V CDR1 and CDR2: SGHTA, FQGTGA. V shed 6 bases, J shed 0 bases, and the junction held 11 bases outside the gene matches. CDR3 length: 17 residues. CDR3: CASSFSAGSRSYNEQFF. The CDR3 DNA sequence: TGTGCCAGCAGTTTCTCAGCGGGGAGCCGCTCCTACAATGAGCAGTTCTTC.